The text below deals with one T cell receptor (beta chain). The antigen is unknown. Trimming removed 7 bases from V and 4 bases from J, with 15 bases in between. This CDR3 is 14 amino acids long. Looked up from germline, CDR1 is LNHDA and CDR2 is SQIVND (reference sequence). This specimen belongs to a study of PD-1 blockade in classical Hodgkin lymphoma. Notes on the study in general: In newly diagnosed patients, baseline TCR diversity was reportedly below that of healthy donors.

Sequenced by immunoSEQ multiplex PCR; TCRdb stores in-frame clones only, minus some. Of 40,000 to 50,000 clones listed, about 74% were seen once; the top ten hold approximately 20%. Every patient had relapsed following autologous stem cell transplantation, and cohorts differed in brentuximab vedotin exposure. The sequence came from a human donor with classical Hodgkin lymphoma. The sequencing used peripheral blood mononuclear cells (PBMCs), collected at baseline. The chain combines TRBV19 with TRBJ2-3, with D perhaps matching TRBD2 (5 bases). CDR3 sequence: CASTSGRGPDTQYF. In DNA form, the CDR3 reads TGTGCCAGTACTTCTGGCCGAGGGCCAGATACGCAGTATTTT.